These T cell receptor beta chains were read from a single sample in a study of shared clonotypes between healthy human individuals. TCRdb's table, derived via immunoSEQ multiplex PCR, lists solely in-frame clones and lacks some. The profile shows 450,000 to 500,000 clones, 81% of them singletons. Sequencing input: PBMCs. The receptors originated from a woman in her thirties or forties in good health. Some clones in this sample may be carry-over from other donors' samples. Both conserved end residues are trimmed from each CDR3.

v_call	cdr3_aa
TRBV5-1	ASSIIENYGYT
TRBV10-3	AISESQGIHEQY
TRBV10-3	AISEGGSSGANVLT
TRBV2	ASSEALESNEQF
TRBV27	ASSWGGNEQF
TRBV20-1	SARQSYEQY
TRBV30	AWTVRGLNYGYT
TRBV7-9	ASSARQGFRTGELF
TRBV18	ASSQGQGLDQPQH
TRBV30	AATTSGGNTGELF
TRBV19	ASSISAPLSGNTIY
TRBV6-5	ASSSPGQGGGYT
TRBV6-1	ASSEALGGSYEQY
TRBV29-1	SVALGGTQY
TRBV5-4	ASSLAPAAEGAYGYT
TRBV9	ASSVAARGMNTEAF
TRBV7-6	ASSLGGIQGYGYT
TRBV2	ASSGQGSFYGYT
TRBV4-2	ASSQGLQGEDQPQH
TRBV18	ASSRDGEEKLF
TRBV6-5	ASSYSSSQETQY
TRBV6-6	ASSLGQANYGYT
TRBV5-6	ASSVSNRDYGYT
TRBV29-1	SVEGSGFYNEQF
TRBV28	ASSFMRGANQPQH
TRBV28	ASSRVTGLDGYT
TRBV15	ATSREGGISNYGYT
TRBV7-2	ASSFSRTGGNEQY
TRBV5-8	ASSRAPNTGELF
TRBV9	ASSAASGRIGDTQY
TRBV11-3	ASSETAYNEQF
TRBV28	ASRSPAGGWGYT
TRBV27	ASSPSEEQY
TRBV5-6	ASSLLAIGTDTQY
TRBV27	ASSLSAGGSREQY
TRBV7-8	ASSPTRGNTEAF
TRBV28	ASSLQTGHYGYT
TRBV2	ASSEAIASGYYEQY